Sequencing of this TCR beta chain was carried out in a study of blood T cell repertoires in COVID-19. As for the study in general: The United States, Italy and Spain provided the acute and convalescent COVID-19 samples.

Authors' analysis steps: Nucleated cell counts were estimated from reference gene primer amplification. Sequenced by immunoSEQ multiplex PCR; TCRdb stores in-frame clones only, minus some. V and J calls and clone size are copied from that table; D and trimming were computed from the DNA. The data hold about 280,000 clones, with 85% observed a single time. The CDR3 spans 17 residues. The V call is TRBV1, the J call TRBJ1-5; the D call of TRBD1 is as the table states it, not checked on the DNA. TRBV1 is assigned pseudogene status. The sequenced material came from PBMCs or T cells enriched from blood (not recorded which). This clonotype was sampled from a woman in her fifties or sixties who had recovered from COVID-19. The CDR3 DNA reads as TGCACCAGCAGCCAAGACGTACGGGACAGGGATAACCAGCCCCAGCATTTT. This gives the protein CTSSQDVRDRDNQPQHF.